The 12 T cell receptor beta chains below come from one sample, sequenced in a study of control samples from healthy donors and cancer patients. Sequenced by immunoSEQ multiplex PCR; TCRdb stores in-frame clones only, minus some. The sample has 120,000 to 150,000 clones, more than 85% seen once. Input material: blood. All receptors come from a man under 40 in good health.

This clone came up a few times. The chain combines TRBV7-9 with TRBJ1-1; D not certain. This CDR3 comprises 12 residues. The germline V and J ends were trimmed by 1 base and 7 bases, with 7 bases remaining between them. Looked up from germline, CDR1 is SEHNR and CDR2 is FQNEAQ (reference sequence). The CDR3 is CASSLVSGEAFF. Here the CDR3 DNA reads TGTGCCAGCAGCTTAGTTTCGGGTGAAGCTTTCTTT. The variable domain in full, with the rest retrieved from reference TRBV7-9 and TRBJ1-1, is DTGVSQNPRHKITKRGQNVTFRCDPISEHNRLYWYRQTLGQGPEFLTYFQNEAQLEKSRLLSDRFSAERPKGSFSTLEIQRTEQGDSAMYLCASSLVSGEAFFGQGTRLTVV.

This chain joins TRBV11-3 and TRBJ2-1; 8 positions match TRBD1. CDR1 is SGHNT, CDR2 YENEEA, per germline. CDR3 length: 14 amino acids. V lost 0 bases, J lost 7 bases, and 2 bases stayed unmatched. Written as DNA, the CDR3 is TGTGCCAGCAGCTTAGACGGGACAGGTAATGAGCAGTTCTTC. Amino acids: CASSLDGTGNEQFF.

In this sample, this clone turned up once. The rearrangement uses TRBV5-1 and TRBJ2-3; 8 bases align to TRBD2. The CDR3 is 15 residues long. Unmatched junction bases numbered 6, after V lost 6 bases and J lost 0 bases. Germline V gives CDR1 SGHRS, CDR2 YFSETQ. CDR3 sequence reads: CASMTKRGSTDTQYF. The DNA of the CDR3 is TGCGCCAGCATGACGAAGCGGGGGAGCACAGATACGCAGTATTTT.

This chain uses TRBV5-1 with TRBJ2-7; TRBD1 aligns across 8 bases. Per germline, CDR1 SGHRS and CDR2 YFSETQ. J gave up 7 bases and V 4 bases, and 7 bases lay outside the gene matches. The CDR3 sequence is 13 residues long. In DNA, the CDR3 is TGCGCCAGCAGCGGGGACAGGCTTGAGGAGCAGTACTTC. It codes for CASSGDRLEEQYF.

With regard to this clone: Distinct nucleotide sequences in the sample also encode this CDR3. This sequence joins TRBV9 and TRBJ2-2, with D hard to call. Germline CDR1 SGDLS, CDR2 YYNGEE. The V end was cut by 3 bases, the J end by 3 bases, with 3 bases between. The CDR3 length is 12 residues. CDR3 protein: CASSGDTGELFF. The CDR3 DNA reads TGTGCCAGCAGCGGGGACACCGGGGAGCTGTTTTTT. The variable domain in full, completed from reference TRBV9 and TRBJ2-2, reads DSGVTQTPKHLITATGQRVTLRCSPRSGDLSVYWYQQSLDQGLQFLIQYYNGEERAKGNILERFSAQQFPDLHSELNLSSLELGDSALYFCASSGDTGELFFGEGSRLTVL.

The chain joins TRBV28 to TRBJ1-2, with 7 bases lining up with TRBD1. There are 12 residues in the CDR3. In germline, CDR1 is MDHEN, CDR2 SYDVKM. The V segment lost 5 bases and the J segment 7 bases; nucleotides outside the gene matches: 4. Here the CDR3 DNA reads TGTGCCAGCAGTCAGGGGGAATTTGGCTACACCTTC. Its translation: CASSQGEFGYTF.

The chain recombines TRBV6-6 with TRBJ1-4; D is ambiguous. Trimming stripped 2 bases from V and 7 bases from J, with 8 bases between. In germline, CDR1 is MNHNY, CDR2 SVGAGI (reference sequence). The CDR3 sequence is 13 residues long. The DNA of the CDR3 is TGTGCCAGCAGTTACCGGCTCCTTGAAAAACTGTTTTTT. It specifies CASSYRLLEKLFF.

The chain has TRBV6-1 and TRBJ1-2; TRBD1 agrees at 9 bases. CDR3 size: 15 residues. V trimming: 3 bases; J trimming: 4 bases; junction bases outside the gene matches: 6. Germline-derived CDR1 and CDR2 are MNHNS and SASEGT. Here the CDR3 reads CASSELTGGSYGYTF. Written as DNA, the CDR3 is TGTGCCAGCAGTGAGTTGACAGGGGGTTCCTATGGCTACACCTTC.

The chain links TRBV11-3 to TRBJ2-1; 8 bases are shared with TRBD1. Trimming removed 5 bases from V and 4 bases from J; junction bases left unmatched: 7. This CDR3 comprises 15 residues. Looked up from germline, CDR1 is SGHNT and CDR2 is YENEEA. The CDR3 bases are TGTGCCAGCAGCCCCCGGGACAGGCCATACAATGAGCAGTTCTTC. It translates to CASSPRDRPYNEQFF.

The chain has TRBV28 and TRBJ2-7; the D gene is possibly TRBD1 (5 bases). Trimming stripped 3 bases from V and 1 base from J, with 16 bases between. Germline V gives CDR1 MDHEN, CDR2 SYDVKM. There are 16 residues in the CDR3. Here the CDR3 reads CASSFEARVRSYEQYF. The CDR3, as DNA: TGTGCCAGCAGTTTCGAAGCCAGGGTGCGGTCCTACGAGCAGTACTTC.

This rearrangement joins TRBV5-1 to TRBJ2-2; 9 bases line up with TRBD1. Germline assignment: CDR1 SGHRS and CDR2 YFSETQ. CDR3 length: 17 residues. V lost 0 bases to trimming and J lost 4 bases; unmatched junction nucleotides: 7. The CDR3 reads CASSLGGQGGSTGELFF. CDR3 sequence (DNA): TGCGCCAGCAGCTTGGGGGGACAGGGTGGATCCACCGGGGAGCTGTTTTTT.

The chain joins TRBV2 to TRBJ2-1, with 12 nucleotides matching TRBD2. Germline V gene data show CDR1 as SNHLY and CDR2 as FYNNEI. V shed 5 bases, J shed 9 bases, and the junction held 14 bases outside the gene matches. CDR3 length: 17 amino acids. The CDR3 DNA sequence: TGTGCCAGCAGTATATCCCGTTCTAGCGGGGGGGCCGCTGAGCAGTTCTTC. Translating it yields CASSISRSSGGAAEQFF.